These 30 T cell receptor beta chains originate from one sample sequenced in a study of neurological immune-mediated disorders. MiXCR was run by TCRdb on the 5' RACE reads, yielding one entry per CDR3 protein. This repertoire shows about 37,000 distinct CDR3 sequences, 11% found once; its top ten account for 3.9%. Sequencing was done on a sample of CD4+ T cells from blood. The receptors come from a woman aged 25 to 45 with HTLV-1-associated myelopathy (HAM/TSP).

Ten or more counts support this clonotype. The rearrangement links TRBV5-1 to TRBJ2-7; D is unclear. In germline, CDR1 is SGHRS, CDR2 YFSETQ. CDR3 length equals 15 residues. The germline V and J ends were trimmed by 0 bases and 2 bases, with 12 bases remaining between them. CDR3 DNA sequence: TGCGCCAGCAGCTTGGCCCTCACGAAACCCTACGAGCAGTACTTC. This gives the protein CASSLALTKPYEQYF.

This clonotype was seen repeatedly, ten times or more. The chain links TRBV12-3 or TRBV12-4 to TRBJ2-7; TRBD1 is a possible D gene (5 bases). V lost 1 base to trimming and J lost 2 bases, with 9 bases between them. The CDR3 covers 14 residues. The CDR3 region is CASSLGAGTYEQYF. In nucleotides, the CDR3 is TGTGCCAGCAGTTTAGGAGCAGGGACCTACGAGCAGTACTTC.

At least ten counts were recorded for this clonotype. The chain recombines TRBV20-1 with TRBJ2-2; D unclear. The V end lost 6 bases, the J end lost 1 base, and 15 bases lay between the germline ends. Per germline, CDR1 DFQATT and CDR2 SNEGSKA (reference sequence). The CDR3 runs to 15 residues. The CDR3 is CSAQERRKNTGELFF. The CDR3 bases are TGCAGTGCCCAAGAACGACGGAAGAACACCGGGGAGCTGTTTTTT.

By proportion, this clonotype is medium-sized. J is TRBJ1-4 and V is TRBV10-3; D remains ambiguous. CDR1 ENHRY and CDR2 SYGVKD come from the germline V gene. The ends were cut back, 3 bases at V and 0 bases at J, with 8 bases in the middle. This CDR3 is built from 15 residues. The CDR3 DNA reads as TGTGCCATCAGTGAACGGTCTCCAACTAATGAAAAACTGTTTTTT. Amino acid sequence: CAISERSPTNEKLFF.

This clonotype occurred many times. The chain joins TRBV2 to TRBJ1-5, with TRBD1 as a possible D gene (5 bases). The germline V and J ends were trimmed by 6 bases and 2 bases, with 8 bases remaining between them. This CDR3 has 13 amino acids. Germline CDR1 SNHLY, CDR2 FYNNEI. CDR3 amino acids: CASSRARNQPQHF. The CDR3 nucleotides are TGTGCCAGCAGCAGGGCCCGCAATCAGCCCCAGCATTTT.

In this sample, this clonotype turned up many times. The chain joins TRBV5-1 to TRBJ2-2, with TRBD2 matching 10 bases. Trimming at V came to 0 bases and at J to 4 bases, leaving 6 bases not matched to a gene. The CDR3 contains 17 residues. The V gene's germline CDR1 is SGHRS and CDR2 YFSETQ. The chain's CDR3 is CASSLAILAGTTGELFF. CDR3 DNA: TGCGCCAGCAGCTTGGCGATACTAGCGGGGACCACCGGGGAGCTGTTTTTT.

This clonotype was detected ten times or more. DNA of the CDR3: TGCAGTGCTATTAGGAGCCAGACTCTGAATGAGCAGTTCTTC. Its translation is CSAIRSQTLNEQFF. The chain has TRBV20-1 and TRBJ2-1, with D hard to call. There are 14 residues in the CDR3. Trimming removed 4 bases at V and 7 bases at J, with 17 bases between. Germline V gene data show CDR1 as DFQATT and CDR2 as SNEGSKA (reference sequence).

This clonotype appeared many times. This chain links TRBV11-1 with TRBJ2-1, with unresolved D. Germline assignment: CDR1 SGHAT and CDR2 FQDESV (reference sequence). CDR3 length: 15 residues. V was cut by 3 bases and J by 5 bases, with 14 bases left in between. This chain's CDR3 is CASSLETSFNNEQFF. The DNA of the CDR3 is TGTGCCAGCAGCTTGGAGACTTCCTTCAACAATGAGCAGTTCTTC.

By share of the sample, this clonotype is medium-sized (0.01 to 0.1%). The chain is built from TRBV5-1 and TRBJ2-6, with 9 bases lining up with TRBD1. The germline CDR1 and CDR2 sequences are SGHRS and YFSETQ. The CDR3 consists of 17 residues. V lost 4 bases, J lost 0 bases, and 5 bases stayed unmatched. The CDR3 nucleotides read TGCGCCAGCAGCCCGGGACAGGGAACCTCTGGGGCCAACGTCCTGACTTTC. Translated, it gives CASSPGQGTSGANVLTF. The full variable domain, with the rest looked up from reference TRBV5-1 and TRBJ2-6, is KAGVTQTPRYLIKTRGQQVTLSCSPISGHRSVSWYQQTPGQGLQFLFEYFSETQRNKGNFPGRFSGRQFSNSRSEMNVSTLELGDSALYLCASSPGQGTSGANVLTFGAGSRLTVL.

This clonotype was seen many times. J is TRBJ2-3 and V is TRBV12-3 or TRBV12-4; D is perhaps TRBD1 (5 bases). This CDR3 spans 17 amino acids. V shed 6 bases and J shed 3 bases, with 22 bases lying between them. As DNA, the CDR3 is TGTGCCAGCAGCCCCCCCCCAGGGTGGGGTTGGACAGATACGCAGTATTTT. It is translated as CASSPPPGWGWTDTQYF.

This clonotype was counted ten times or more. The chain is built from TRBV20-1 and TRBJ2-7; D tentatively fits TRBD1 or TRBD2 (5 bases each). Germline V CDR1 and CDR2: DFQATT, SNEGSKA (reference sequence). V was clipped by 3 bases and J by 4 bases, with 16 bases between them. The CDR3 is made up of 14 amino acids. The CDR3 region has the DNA TGCAGTGCTAGTCTACCGGGACGATGGTACGAGCAGTACTTC. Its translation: CSASLPGRWYEQYF.

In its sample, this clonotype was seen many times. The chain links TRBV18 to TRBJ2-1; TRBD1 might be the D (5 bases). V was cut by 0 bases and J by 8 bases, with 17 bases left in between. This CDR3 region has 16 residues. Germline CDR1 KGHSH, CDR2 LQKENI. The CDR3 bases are TGTGCCAGCTCACCACCGAAGGGGCAAGGGCCGCATGAGCAGTTCTTC. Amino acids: CASSPPKGQGPHEQFF.

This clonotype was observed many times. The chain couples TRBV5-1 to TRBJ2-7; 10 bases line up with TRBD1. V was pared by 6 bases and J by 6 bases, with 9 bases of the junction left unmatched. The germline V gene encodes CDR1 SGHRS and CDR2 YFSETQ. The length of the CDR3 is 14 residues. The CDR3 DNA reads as TGCGCCAGCATGACGGGACAGGGGACCGGCGAGCAGTACTTC. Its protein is CASMTGQGTGEQYF.

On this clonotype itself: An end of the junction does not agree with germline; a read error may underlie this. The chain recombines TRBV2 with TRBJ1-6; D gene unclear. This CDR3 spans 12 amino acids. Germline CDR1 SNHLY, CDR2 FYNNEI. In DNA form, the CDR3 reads TGTGCCAGCAGCCAGAGGGATTCAACCCTCCACTTT. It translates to CASSQRDSTLHF.

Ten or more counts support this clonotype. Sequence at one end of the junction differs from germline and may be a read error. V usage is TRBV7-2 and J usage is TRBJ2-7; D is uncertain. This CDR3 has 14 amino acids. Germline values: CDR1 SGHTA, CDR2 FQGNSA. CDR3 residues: CASSLGRLGRARIF. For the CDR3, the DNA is TGTGCCAGCAGCTTAGGGAGACTGGGCCGAGCAAGGATTTTC.

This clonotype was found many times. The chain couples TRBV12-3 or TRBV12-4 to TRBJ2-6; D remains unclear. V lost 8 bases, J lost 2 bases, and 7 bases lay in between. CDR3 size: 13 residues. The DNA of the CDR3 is TGTGCCAGCGGTTACACTGGGGCCAACGTCCTGACTTTC. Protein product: CASGYTGANVLTF.

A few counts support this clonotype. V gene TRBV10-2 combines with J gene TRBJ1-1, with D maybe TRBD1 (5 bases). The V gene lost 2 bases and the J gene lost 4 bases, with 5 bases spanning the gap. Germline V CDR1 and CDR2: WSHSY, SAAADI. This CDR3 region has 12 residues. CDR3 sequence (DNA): TGCGCCAGCAGTGAGGGGGGCACTGAAGCTTTCTTT. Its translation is CASSEGGTEAFF.

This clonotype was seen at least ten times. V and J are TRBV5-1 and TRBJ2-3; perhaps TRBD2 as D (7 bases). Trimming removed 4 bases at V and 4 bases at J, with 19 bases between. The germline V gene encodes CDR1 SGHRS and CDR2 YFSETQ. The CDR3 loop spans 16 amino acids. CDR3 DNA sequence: TGCGCCAGCAGCCTCAGAGGGGGGGGCTCCGCAGATACGCAGTATTTT. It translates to CASSLRGGGSADTQYF.

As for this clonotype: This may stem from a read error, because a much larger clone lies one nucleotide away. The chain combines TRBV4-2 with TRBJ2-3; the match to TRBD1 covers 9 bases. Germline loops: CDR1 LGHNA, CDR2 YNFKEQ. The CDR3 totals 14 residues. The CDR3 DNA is TGTGACAGCAGCCCGGGACAGGGAACAGATACGCAGTATTTT. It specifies CDSSPGQGTDTQYF.

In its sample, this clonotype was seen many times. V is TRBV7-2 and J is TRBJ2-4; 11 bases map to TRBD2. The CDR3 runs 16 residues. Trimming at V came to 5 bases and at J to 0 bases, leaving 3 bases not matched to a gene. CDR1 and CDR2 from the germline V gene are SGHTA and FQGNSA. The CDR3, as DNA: TGTGCCAGCAGCCCGACTAGCGGGGTAGCCAAAAACATTCAGTACTTC. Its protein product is CASSPTSGVAKNIQYF. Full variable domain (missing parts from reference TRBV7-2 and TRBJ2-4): GAGVSQSPSNKVTEKGKDVELRCDPISGHTALYWYRQSLGQGLEFLIYFQGNSAPDKSGLPSDRFSAERTGGSVSTLTIQRTQQEDSAVYLCASSPTSGVAKNIQYFGAGTRLSVL.

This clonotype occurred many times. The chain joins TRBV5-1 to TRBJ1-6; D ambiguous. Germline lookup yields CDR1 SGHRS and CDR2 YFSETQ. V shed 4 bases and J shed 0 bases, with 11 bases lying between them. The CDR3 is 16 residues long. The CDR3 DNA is TGCGCCAGCAGCATTGCCGCAAGCTCCTATAATTCACCCCTCCACTTT. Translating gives CASSIAASSYNSPLHF.

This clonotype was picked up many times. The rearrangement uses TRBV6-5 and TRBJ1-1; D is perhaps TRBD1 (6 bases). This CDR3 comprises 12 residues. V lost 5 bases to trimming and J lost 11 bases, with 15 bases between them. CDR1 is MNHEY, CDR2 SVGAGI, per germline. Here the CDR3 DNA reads TGTGCCAGCAGTAAAACAGGGAGGGGCGCTTTCTTT. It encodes CASSKTGRGAFF.

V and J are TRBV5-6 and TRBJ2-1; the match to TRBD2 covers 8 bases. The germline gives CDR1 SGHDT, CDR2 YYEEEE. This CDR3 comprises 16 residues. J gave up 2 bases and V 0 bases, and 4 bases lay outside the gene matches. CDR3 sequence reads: CASSLVGGETYNEQFF. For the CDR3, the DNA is TGTGCCAGCAGCTTGGTCGGGGGGGAAACCTACAATGAGCAGTTCTTC. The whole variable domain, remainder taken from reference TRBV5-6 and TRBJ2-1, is DAGVTQSPTHLIKTRGQQVTLRCSPKSGHDTVSWYQQALGQGPQFIFQYYEEEERQRGNFPDRFSGHQFPNYSSELNVNALLLGDSALYLCASSLVGGETYNEQFFGPGTRLTVL.

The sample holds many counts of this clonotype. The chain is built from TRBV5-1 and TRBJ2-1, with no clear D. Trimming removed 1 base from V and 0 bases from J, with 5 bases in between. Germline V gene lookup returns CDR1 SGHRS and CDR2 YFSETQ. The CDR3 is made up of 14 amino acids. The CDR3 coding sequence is TGCGCCAGCAGCTTGCAGAGCTCCTACAATGAGCAGTTCTTC. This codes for CASSLQSSYNEQFF.

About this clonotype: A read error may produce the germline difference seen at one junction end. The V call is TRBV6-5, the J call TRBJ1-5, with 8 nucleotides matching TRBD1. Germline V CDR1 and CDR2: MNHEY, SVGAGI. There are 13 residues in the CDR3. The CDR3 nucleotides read TGTGCCAGCAGCGGGACAGGTAATCATCCCCAGCATTTT. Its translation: CASSGTGNHPQHF.

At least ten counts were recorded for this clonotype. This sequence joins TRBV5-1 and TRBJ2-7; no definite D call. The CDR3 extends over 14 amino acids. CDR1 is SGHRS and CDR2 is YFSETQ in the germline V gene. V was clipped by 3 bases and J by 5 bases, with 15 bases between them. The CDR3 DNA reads TGCGCCAGCAGCTCTTCAAACCCACACGACGAGCAGTACTTC. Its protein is CASSSSNPHDEQYF.

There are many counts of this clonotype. The chain's CDR3 is CATIGGANREQYF. DNA for the CDR3: TGTGCCACGATCGGGGGGGCCAATCGCGAGCAGTACTTC. This chain joins TRBV10-3 and TRBJ2-7; TRBD2 matches 8 bases. V was pared by 10 bases and J by 6 bases, with 11 bases of the junction left unmatched. The CDR3 length is 13 residues. Germline V CDR1 and CDR2: ENHRY, SYGVKD.

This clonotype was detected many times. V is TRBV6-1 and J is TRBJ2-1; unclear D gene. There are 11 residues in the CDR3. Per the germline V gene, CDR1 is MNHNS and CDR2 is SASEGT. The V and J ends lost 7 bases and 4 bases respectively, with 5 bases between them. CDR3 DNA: TGTGCCAGCACGCAATACAATGAGCAGTTCTTC. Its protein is CASTQYNEQFF.

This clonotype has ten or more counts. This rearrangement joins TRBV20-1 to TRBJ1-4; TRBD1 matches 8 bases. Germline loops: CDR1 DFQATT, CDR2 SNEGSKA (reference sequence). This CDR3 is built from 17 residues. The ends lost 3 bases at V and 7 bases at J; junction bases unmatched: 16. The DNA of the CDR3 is TGCAGTGCTAGTATACCTCGGATCGGGACAGGAGTTGAAAAACTGTTTTTT. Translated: CSASIPRIGTGVEKLFF.

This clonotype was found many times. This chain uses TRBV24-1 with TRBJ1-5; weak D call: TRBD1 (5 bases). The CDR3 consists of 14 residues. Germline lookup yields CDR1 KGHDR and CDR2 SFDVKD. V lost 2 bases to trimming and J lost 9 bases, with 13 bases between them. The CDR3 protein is CATSDYNSQGPQHF. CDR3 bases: TGTGCCACCAGTGATTATAACTCCCAGGGGCCCCAGCATTTT.